Here is one TCR beta chain with its context. Its target is not known. The data stem from a study of T cells in localized non-small cell lung cancer. Germline CDR1 and CDR2: MNHNY and SVGAGI (reference sequence). With 6 bases removed from V and 5 bases from J, the gap between germline ends came to 6 bases. The CDR3 consists of 11 residues. The table came from immunoSEQ multiplex PCR; TCRdb's copy has only in-frame clones and leaves some out. Of 15,000 to 20,000 clones listed, about 80% were seen once; the top ten hold approximately 28%. Study findings and constraints: Among the top 100 tumor clones, a median about 60 appeared in adjacent lung. Sequence data derive from only one tumor region, so heterogeneity remains possible.

The chain combines TRBV6-6 with TRBJ2-3; D uncertain. The input for sequencing was peripheral blood, taken before any cancer treatment. This clonotype originated in a male donor at least 60 years old with stage I lung adenocarcinoma. In DNA, the CDR3 is TGTGCCAGCAGCCAGGTAGATACGCAGTATTTT. It encodes CASSQVDTQYF.